These 2 T cell receptor beta chains came from one sample sequenced in a study of T cells in localized non-small cell lung cancer. Generated by immunoSEQ multiplex PCR, the TCRdb table keeps only in-frame clones and is missing some. Found here are approximately 67,000 clones, 84% of them singletons; the top ten hold approximately 15%. Sample: peripheral blood, taken before any cancer treatment. The origin of the receptors is a female donor of 60 years or more with stage I lung adenocarcinoma.

As regards this clone: The junction shows a germline mismatch at one end, possibly a read error. Other DNA sequences in the same sample also yield this CDR3. This rearrangement joins TRBV4-2 to TRBJ2-7, with 8 bases fitting TRBD2. The CDR3 extends over 13 amino acids. Germline CDR1 is LGHNA and CDR2 is YNFKEQ. The CDR3 DNA sequence: TGTGCCAGCAGCCCTGGACTAGCTGACGAGCAGTACTTT. Amino acid sequence: CASSPGLADEQYF.

This chain joins TRBV11-3 and TRBJ2-3; D uncertain. V was shortened by 2 bases and J by 0 bases, with 6 bases between the two germline ends. This CDR3 spans 14 amino acids. Germline CDR1 is SGHNT and CDR2 is YENEEA. This CDR3 is CASSLLSSTDTQYF. In nucleotides, the CDR3 is TGTGCCAGCAGCTTATTGTCTAGCACAGATACGCAGTATTTT.